Following are 4 T cell receptor beta chains from one sample sequenced in a study of cytomegalovirus exposure and HLA in healthy donors. With 60 Vbeta and 13 Jbeta primers, the PCR was carried out. Sequencing was performed with immunoSEQ multiplex PCR; in TCRdb, only in-frame clones are kept and a portion is missing. The sample has about 97,000 clones; around 75% are singletons. Sequencing used PBMCs. The origin of the receptors is a man aged 50 to 60 in good health and CMV-seronegative.

This chain uses TRBV10-2 with TRBJ2-2, with D perhaps TRBD1 (6 bases). This CDR3 spans 14 amino acids. Looked up from germline, CDR1 is WSHSY and CDR2 is SAAADI. The V and J ends lost 8 bases and 4 bases respectively, with 14 bases between them. The CDR3 is CASLPGQRTGELFF. In DNA form, the CDR3 reads TGCGCCAGCCTTCCGGGACAACGCACCGGGGAGCTGTTTTTT.

The V gene is TRBV14, the J gene TRBJ1-1, with D possibly TRBD1 on 6 matching bases. There are 14 residues in the CDR3. The V end lost 5 bases, the J end lost 3 bases, and 13 bases lay between the germline ends. CDR1 is SGHDN, CDR2 FVKESK, per germline. The CDR3 region is CASSYRARDTEAFF. CDR3 DNA sequence: TGTGCCAGCAGCTACAGGGCGAGGGACACTGAAGCTTTCTTT.

The J gene is TRBJ2-7, the V gene TRBV28; maybe TRBD2 (6 bases). This CDR3 region has 14 residues. Germline CDR1 is MDHEN and CDR2 is SYDVKM. Trimming stripped 2 bases from V and 2 bases from J, with 10 bases between. The CDR3 nucleotides read TGTGCCAGCAGTTTAGCGGGGACCCCCTACGAGCAGTACTTC. Translated: CASSLAGTPYEQYF.

The chain carries TRBV19 and TRBJ2-7; TRBD1 might be the D (6 bases). CDR1 is LNHDA, CDR2 SQIVND, per germline (reference sequence). The CDR3 totals 14 residues. Trimming took 5 bases from V and 2 from J, leaving 13 bases between them. This chain's CDR3 is CASSYRELPYEQYF. The CDR3 coding sequence is TGTGCCAGTAGTTACAGGGAACTCCCCTACGAGCAGTACTTC.